The 10 T cell receptor beta chains listed next were all sequenced from one sample in a study of blood T cell repertoires in COVID-19. The method was immunoSEQ multiplex PCR; TCRdb's version includes in-frame clones alone and lacks a portion of them. The sample records a few hundred thousand clones, around nine tenths being singletons. The material sequenced was PBMCs or T cells enriched from blood (not recorded which). The receptor set was obtained from a woman in her sixties who had recovered from COVID-19.

This clone appeared once. The J gene is TRBJ2-1, the V gene TRBV5-6, with 13 bases matching TRBD2. Looked up from germline, CDR1 is SGHDT and CDR2 is YYEEEE. The CDR3 runs 16 residues. V was pared by 0 bases and J by 4 bases, with 1 base of the junction left unmatched. This CDR3 reads CASSLGLAGGYNEQFF. In DNA form, the CDR3 reads TGTGCCAGCAGCTTGGGACTAGCGGGGGGATACAATGAGCAGTTCTTC.

The sample holds one count of this clone. Other DNA sequences in the sample encode the same CDR3. This rearrangement joins TRBV18 to TRBJ1-2; the D gene is possibly TRBD1 (5 bases). The germline gives CDR1 KGHSH, CDR2 LQKENI. This CDR3 comprises 15 residues. Trimming removed 3 bases from V and 2 bases from J, with 13 bases in between. The CDR3 nucleotides read TGTGCCAGCTCACCGTCGCAGGGTGGAAACTATGGCTACACCTTC. This gives the protein CASSPSQGGNYGYTF.

There are a few counts of this clone. V and J are TRBV19 and TRBJ1-5; TRBD1 matches at 7 bases. With 1 base clipped from V and 5 bases from J, the junction kept 2 bases outside the gene matches. This CDR3 has 14 residues. Per the germline V gene, CDR1 is LNHDA and CDR2 is SQIVND (reference sequence). CDR3: CASSIGQGDQPQHF. CDR3 DNA: TGTGCCAGTAGTATAGGACAGGGCGATCAGCCCCAGCATTTT. Full variable domain (outside the CDR3, taken from reference TRBV19 and TRBJ1-5): DGGITQSPKYLFRKEGQNVTLSCEQNLNHDAMYWYRQDPGQGLRLIYYSQIVNDFQKGDIAEGYSVSREKKESFPLTVTSAQKNPTAFYLCASSIGQGDQPQHFGDGTRLSIL.

The V and J genes are TRBV11-3 and TRBJ1-1; 7 nucleotides line up with TRBD1. The CDR3 covers 15 residues. Germline CDR1 SGHNT, CDR2 YENEEA. Trimming at V came to 0 bases and at J to 2 bases, leaving 3 bases not matched to a gene. The CDR3 region is CASSLDRGRNTEAFF. The CDR3 nucleotides are TGTGCCAGCAGCTTAGACAGGGGGAGAAACACTGAAGCTTTCTTT. The full variable domain, in which reference TRBV11-3 and TRBJ1-1 provide the parts outside the CDR3, is EAGVVQSPRYKIIEKKQPVAFWCNPISGHNTLYWYLQNLGQGPELLIRYENEEAVDDSQLPKDRFSAERLKGVDSTLKIQPAELGDSAVYLCASSLDRGRNTEAFFGQGTRLTVV.

The chain has TRBV6-4 and TRBJ2-7; 11 nucleotides match TRBD2. The V and J ends lost 0 bases and 6 bases, in that order; junction bases with no gene match: 4. The CDR3 covers 15 residues. Germline V gene lookup returns CDR1 MRHNA and CDR2 SNTAGT. The CDR3 loop reads CASSDSIAGGPEQYV. The CDR3 DNA reads TGTGCCAGCAGTGACTCCATAGCGGGGGGGCCCGAGCAGTACGTC.

The CDR3 sequence: CASSLDSGLSGNTIYF. CDR3 bases: TGTGCCAGCAGCTTGGACTCCGGACTCTCTGGAAACACCATATATTTT. The chain carries TRBV5-6 and TRBJ1-3; no clear D. This CDR3 spans 16 amino acids. V gave up 0 bases and J gave up 0 bases, with 10 bases separating them. From germline, CDR1 is SGHDT and CDR2 YYEEEE.

This chain connects TRBV9 to TRBJ2-5; D perhaps matches TRBD2 (6 bases). Germline loops: CDR1 SGDLS, CDR2 YYNGEE. The CDR3 spans 16 residues. The V end was cut by 0 bases, the J end by 5 bases, with 17 bases between. The CDR3 DNA reads TGTGCCAGCAGCGTAGGTGGATGGGACTTTGGGGAGACCCAGTACTTC. Translating gives CASSVGGWDFGETQYF.

The chain couples TRBV25-1 to TRBJ2-4; D may be TRBD1 (6 bases). The germline gives CDR1 MGHDK, CDR2 SYGVNS. Trimming took off 4 bases at V and 4 bases at J, with 14 bases between the two ends. This CDR3 is 15 amino acids long. The chain's CDR3 is CASSGTGRGKNIQYF. The CDR3 DNA sequence: TGTGCCAGCAGTGGTACAGGGAGAGGGAAAAACATTCAGTACTTC.

This clone was seen a few times. One end of the junction fails to match germline, which may point to a read error. The J gene is TRBJ1-2, the V gene TRBV6-1; possibly TRBD1 for D (6 bases). The CDR3 runs 14 residues. Germline values: CDR1 MNHNS, CDR2 SASEGT. Here the CDR3 DNA reads TGTGCCAGCAGCGAAGCAGGGGTTTACTATGGCTACACCTTC. Amino acid sequence: CASSEAGVYYGYTF.

This chain links TRBV4-1 with TRBJ2-3, with a weak D call TRBD2 (6 bases). This CDR3 has 15 residues. V lost 4 bases and J 4 bases, leaving 15 bases between the germline ends. CDR1 is MGHRA, CDR2 YSYEKL, per germline. The CDR3 nucleotides read TGCGCCAGCAGCCCCGGGGGAGCGGCTCCAGATACGCAGTATTTT. Translated: CASSPGGAAPDTQYF.